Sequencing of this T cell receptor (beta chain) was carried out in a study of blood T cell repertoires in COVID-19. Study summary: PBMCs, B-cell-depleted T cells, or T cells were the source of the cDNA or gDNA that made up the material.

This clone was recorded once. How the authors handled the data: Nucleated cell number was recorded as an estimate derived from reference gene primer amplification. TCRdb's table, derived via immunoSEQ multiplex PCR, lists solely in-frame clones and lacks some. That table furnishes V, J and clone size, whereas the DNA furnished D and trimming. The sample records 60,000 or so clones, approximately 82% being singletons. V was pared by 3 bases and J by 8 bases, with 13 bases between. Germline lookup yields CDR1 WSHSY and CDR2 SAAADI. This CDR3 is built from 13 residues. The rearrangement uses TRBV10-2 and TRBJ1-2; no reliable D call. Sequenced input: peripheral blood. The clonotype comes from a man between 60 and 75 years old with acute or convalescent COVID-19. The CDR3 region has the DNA TGCGCCAGCAGTGAAATCCACTTACGCGGCTACACCTTC. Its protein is CASSEIHLRGYTF.